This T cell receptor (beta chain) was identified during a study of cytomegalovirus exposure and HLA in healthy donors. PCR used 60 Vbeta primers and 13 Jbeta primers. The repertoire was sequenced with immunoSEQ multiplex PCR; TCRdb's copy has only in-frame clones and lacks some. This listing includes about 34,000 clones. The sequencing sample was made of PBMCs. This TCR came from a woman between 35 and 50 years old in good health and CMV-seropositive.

CDR3 region: CAWSMTGSTEAFF. The CDR3 region has the DNA TGTGCCTGGAGTATGACAGGGAGTACTGAAGCTTTCTTT. The chain couples TRBV30 to TRBJ1-1; 7 bases are a match to TRBD1. Germline V gene sequence: CDR1 GTSNPN, CDR2 SVGIG (reference sequence). This CDR3 comprises 13 residues. J gave up 5 bases and V 2 bases, and 5 bases lay outside the gene matches.